This T cell receptor beta chain derives from a study of CD8 T cells in ankylosing spondylitis. TCRdb independently ran MiXCR on the 5' RACE reads; one entry per CDR3 protein. The profile shows under 250,000 distinct CDR3 sequences, about 11% of them singletons. The germline V gene has CDR1 SGHVS and CDR2 FQNEAQ. This CDR3 has 19 residues. V trimming: 1 base; J trimming: 4 bases; junction bases outside the gene matches: 17. This TCR was recovered from a male donor with ankylosing spondylitis or in good health (not recorded which). The sequencing sample was made of blood, either unsorted or a sorted T cell fraction (not recorded which). The J gene is TRBJ1-2, the V gene TRBV7-8, with 8 bases lining up with TRBD1. DNA for the CDR3: TGTGCCAGCAGCTTAGACCCTGGGGTCAGGGGGCGACCAAGCTATGGCTACACCTTC. Residues: CASSLDPGVRGRPSYGYTF.